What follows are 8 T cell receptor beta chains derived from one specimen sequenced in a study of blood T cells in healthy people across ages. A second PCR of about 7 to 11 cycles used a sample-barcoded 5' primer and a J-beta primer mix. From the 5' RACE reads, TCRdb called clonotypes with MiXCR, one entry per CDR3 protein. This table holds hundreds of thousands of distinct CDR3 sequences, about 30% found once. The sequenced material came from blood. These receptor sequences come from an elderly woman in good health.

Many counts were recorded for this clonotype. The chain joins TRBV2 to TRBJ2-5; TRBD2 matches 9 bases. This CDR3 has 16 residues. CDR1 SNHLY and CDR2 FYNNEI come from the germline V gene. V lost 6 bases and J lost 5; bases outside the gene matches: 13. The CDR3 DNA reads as TGTGCCAGCAGCCGACTTGGGGAAGCGGGGGGCGAGACCCAGTACTTC. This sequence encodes CASSRLGEAGGETQYF.

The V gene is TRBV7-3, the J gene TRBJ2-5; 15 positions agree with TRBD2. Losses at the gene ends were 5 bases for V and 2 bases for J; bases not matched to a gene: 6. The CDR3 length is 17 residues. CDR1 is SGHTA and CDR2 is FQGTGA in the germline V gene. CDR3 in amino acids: CASSRTSGGAQQETQYF. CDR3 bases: TGTGCCAGCAGCCGGACTAGCGGGGGGGCACAGCAAGAGACCCAGTACTTC.

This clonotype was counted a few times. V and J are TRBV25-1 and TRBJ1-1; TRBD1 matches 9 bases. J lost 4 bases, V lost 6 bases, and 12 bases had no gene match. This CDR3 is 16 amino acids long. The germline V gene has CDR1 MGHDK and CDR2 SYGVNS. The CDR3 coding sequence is TGTGCCAGCAGCCCCACCAGCCTGACAGGGGGCACTGAAGCTTTCTTT. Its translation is CASSPTSLTGGTEAFF.

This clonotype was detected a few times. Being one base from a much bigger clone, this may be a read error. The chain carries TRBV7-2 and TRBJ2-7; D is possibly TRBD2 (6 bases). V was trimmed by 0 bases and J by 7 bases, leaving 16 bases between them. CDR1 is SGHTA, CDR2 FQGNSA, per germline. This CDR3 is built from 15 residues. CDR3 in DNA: TGTGCCAGCAGCTTAGCGCTGGGGGGAGGCAATGAGCAGTACTTC. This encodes CASSLALGGGNEQYF.

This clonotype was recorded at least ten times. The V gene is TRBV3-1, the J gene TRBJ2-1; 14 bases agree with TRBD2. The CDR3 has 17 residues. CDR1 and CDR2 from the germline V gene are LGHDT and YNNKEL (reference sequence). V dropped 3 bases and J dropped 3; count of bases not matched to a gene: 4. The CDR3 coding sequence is TGTGCCAGCAGCCAGACTAGCGGGGGGGCTTTCTACAATGAGCAGTTCTTC. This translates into CASSQTSGGAFYNEQFF.

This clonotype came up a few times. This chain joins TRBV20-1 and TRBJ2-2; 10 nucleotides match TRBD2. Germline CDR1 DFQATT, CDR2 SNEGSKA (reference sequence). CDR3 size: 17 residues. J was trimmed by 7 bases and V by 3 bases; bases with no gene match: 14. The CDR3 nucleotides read TGCAGTGCTAGCGGGCCAGGGGTAGCGGGGGGTCGCGGGGAGCTGTTTTTT. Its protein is CSASGPGVAGGRGELFF.

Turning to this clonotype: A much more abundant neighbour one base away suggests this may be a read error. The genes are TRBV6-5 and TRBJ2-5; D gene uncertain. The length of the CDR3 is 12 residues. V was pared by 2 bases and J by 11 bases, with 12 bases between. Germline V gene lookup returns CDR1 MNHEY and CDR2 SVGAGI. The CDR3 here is CASSYDSGEQYF. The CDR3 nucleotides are TGTGCCAGCAGTTACGACTCGGGTGAGCAGTACTTC.

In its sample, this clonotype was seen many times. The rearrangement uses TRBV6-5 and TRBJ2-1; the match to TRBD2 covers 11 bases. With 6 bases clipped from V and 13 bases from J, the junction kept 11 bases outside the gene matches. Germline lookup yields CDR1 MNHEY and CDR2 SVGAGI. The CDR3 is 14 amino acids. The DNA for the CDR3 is TGTGCCAGCAGCCGCCTCCGGACTAGCGGGTTCCAGTTCTTC. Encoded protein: CASSRLRTSGFQFF.